This TCR beta chain was recovered during a study of T cells in Graves' hyperthyroidism and ophthalmopathy (dated by TCRdb to the late 2010s). Regarding the complete study: Peripheral blood samples were taken at the time of initial diagnosis, prior to any treatment. Following sampling, methimazole starting at 30 mg daily was given to hyperthyroidism patients, and high-dose intravenous methylprednisolone was given to ophthalmopathy patients. A discovery cohort of about a hundred patients, roughly 40 with Graves' ophthalmopathy and 55 to 65 with stable Graves' hyperthyroidism, was used to find distinguishing TCR V-J signatures. The 85 to 100 discovery patients were randomly split 7:3 into training and test sets. An independent validation cohort of around 20 hyperthyroidism patients and more than 15 patients who later progressed to ophthalmopathy tested prospective prediction of ophthalmopathy. TCR Vbeta CDR3 sequencing of fewer than 150 peripheral blood samples (43 ophthalmopathy, over 70 hyperthyroidism and about 17 progressor patients) is reported in the paper. The study also compared thyroid tissue and blood T-cell repertoires from about six Graves' hyperthyroidism patients. Beyond this particular receptor, the publication reports: During validation, the model predicted progression to ophthalmopathy a median of approximately 7 months ahead of onset, with 60% to 71% sensitivity and 72.22% specificity. No statistical method was used to set the sample size in advance, and investigators knew the group allocation. Most expanded thyroid clonotypes (frequency above 0.001) were also found in blood, which suggests that blood repertoires may mirror thyroid immune responses. A model built on a 13 V-J signature distinguished ophthalmopathy from stable hyperthyroidism, reaching around 88% sensitivity and 81.08% specificity in cross-validation and 80%/75% in testing.

This clonotype was recorded many times. This receptor's antigen is unknown. Base-call qualities are not available, and no considerably larger clone is one nucleotide away. TCR beta CDR3 regions were amplified from RNA transcripts. A first-round RT-PCR of the TCR CDR3 used the HTBI primer set with the Qiagen OneStep RT-PCR kit. The libraries were constructed in a second round of multiplex PCR and then size-selected and purified. Libraries were sequenced paired-end with 100 bp reads on an Illumina HiSeq2000. On the authors' methods: SOAPnuke was used to process the raw data, with reads discarded if the reads contained adapters or uncalled bases, had a mean Phred below 15, or lacked an exact constant-primer or identifier match. High-quality paired reads were merged with COPE v1.2.5, and unique nucleotide sequences were defined as clonotypes. MiTCR v1.1 was used to align clonotypes to the IMGT TRBV, TRBD and TRBJ reference segments. Analysis was restricted to V-J combinations with a frequency above 0.0001, which covered roughly 99% of repertoires. A TCS score was defined as the ratio between F50 (clonal expansion) and ExV (chaos), using BLOSUM62-based TCRdist between CDR3 peptides within each V-J. Welch's t-statistics and random forest reduced fewer than 550 V-J features to about 13, which were used in a naive Bayes classifier (R e1071). TCRdb reprocessing: public reads trimmed at Q25 with fastp, clones called with MiXCR, in-frame beta chains kept. When rows share a CDR3 protein, they turn into one entry using the most common DNA and genes. TCRdb, not the original authors, processed these V and J calls. In this sample the table shows fewer than 900,000 distinct CDR3 sequences, roughly 15% of which occur a single time. The ten biggest clones cover roughly 8% of the sample.

Stable Graves' hyperthyroidism was defined as the absence of progression to ophthalmopathy over 18 months of follow-up. Hyperthyroidism patients were newly diagnosed, had a disease duration of under 2 months, and were aged 18 to 65 years. The study excluded patients with uncontrolled infections, other autoimmune diseases, pregnancy or lactation. Diagnoses were established on the basis of clinical symptoms, serum thyroxine and TRAb, thyroid ultrasound, and orbital computed tomography. PBMCs were isolated from 8 to 10 ml of fresh peripheral blood by Ficoll-Paque density gradient centrifugation. Total RNA was extracted with Trizol reagent, and quality was checked on an Agilent 2100 Bioanalyzer. Trimming takes 6 bases from V and 2 bases from J, and the germline ends sit 17 bases apart. The CDR3 goes from the cysteine to the phenylalanine over 15 residues. Only the CDR3 part of the read is kept: 45 bases, read in frame from the first base. The CDR1 and CDR2 encoded by the germline V gene (reference sequence) are MNHEY and SMNVEV.

The sequenced material came from blood. This chain joins TRBV27 to TRBJ2-7; the best D guess is TRBD2, with 7 bases matching. This receptor was identified in a man in his late teens or twenties with Graves' hyperthyroidism. CDR3 region: CASRPQGRGAYEQYF. Here is the DNA: TGTGCCAGCAGACCCCAGGGGAGGGGGGCCTACGAGCAGTACTTC.